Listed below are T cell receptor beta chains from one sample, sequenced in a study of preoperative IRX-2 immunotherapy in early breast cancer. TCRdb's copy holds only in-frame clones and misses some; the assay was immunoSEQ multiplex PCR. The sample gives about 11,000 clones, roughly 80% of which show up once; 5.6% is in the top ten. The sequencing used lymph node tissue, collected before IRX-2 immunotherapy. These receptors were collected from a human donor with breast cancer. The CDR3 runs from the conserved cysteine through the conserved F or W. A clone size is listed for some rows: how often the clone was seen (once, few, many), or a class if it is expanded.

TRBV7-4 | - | CASSSSTGRPQHF
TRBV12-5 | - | CATNLSGAGPQGEQFF
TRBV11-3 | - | CASSRGTGATLYGYTF
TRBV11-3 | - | CASSFDRGQDEQFF
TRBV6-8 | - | CASSAPSGTGEKLFF
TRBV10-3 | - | CASLGGLDYEQYF
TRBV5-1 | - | CASSSNRVTGELFF
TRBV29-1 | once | CSVATGGTEAFF
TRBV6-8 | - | CASNQSGRNYGYTF
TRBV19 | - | CASSIGGSPDTQYF
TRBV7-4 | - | CASSTGTGRKETQYF
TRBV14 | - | CASSQRTGQETQYF
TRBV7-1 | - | CASSFRQGADDTQYF
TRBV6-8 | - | CASSLGGVAQPQHF
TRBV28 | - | CASRLPTGMNQPQHF
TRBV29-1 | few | CSVGLRGYEQYF
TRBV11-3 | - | CASSRGAGDIDTQYF
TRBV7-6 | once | CASSPTGGNTGELFF
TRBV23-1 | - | CASSLGYRNTEAFF
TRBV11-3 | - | CASSLGRNTGELFF
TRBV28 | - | CASSMTSDSTDTQYF
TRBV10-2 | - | CASQDRGSEKLFF
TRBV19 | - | CASSLRTVSGANVLTF
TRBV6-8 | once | CASETGWASGYNEQFF
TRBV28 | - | CASSSPAGGLRADTQYF
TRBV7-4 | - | CASSLDSWKVGGETQYF
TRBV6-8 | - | CASRPLRVGNTGELFF
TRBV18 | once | CASSRVGTQETQYF
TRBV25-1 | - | CASSEYGAGTYEQYF
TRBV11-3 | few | CASSLARTGLQETQYF
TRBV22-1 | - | CASSPVGGWRGETQYF
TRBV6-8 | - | CASSQLRELAGYNEQFF
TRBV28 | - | CASRDTGEGTEAFF
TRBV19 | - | CASSMRLSFQETQYF
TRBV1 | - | CASSPDRGRAGELFF
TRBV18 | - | CATNHGDTEAFF
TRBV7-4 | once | CASSSTGDSNQPQHF
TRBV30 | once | CAWSSGTSLDEQYF
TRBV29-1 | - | CSVVAGGIVNEQFF
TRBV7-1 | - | CASSLDDRTRVFF
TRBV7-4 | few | CASSLAIRQGASNTGELFF
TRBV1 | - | CASSPQQGVGEQFF
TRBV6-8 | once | CASSADRGGDTEAFF
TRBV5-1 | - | CASSLTGMNTEAFF
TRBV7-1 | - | CASSPPGVPDTQYF
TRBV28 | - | CASSSLFDTATHNEQFF
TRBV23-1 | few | CASSGMGNTEAFF
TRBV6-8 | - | CASSYSPQFRGYTF
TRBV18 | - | CAFRRLAGLNTGELFF
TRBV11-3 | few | CASSPEDSYLYEQYF